This is a list of T cell receptor beta chains from one sample in a study of T cell changes during pregnancy in multiple sclerosis. Data came from immunoSEQ multiplex PCR; TCRdb stores just in-frame clones and leaves some out. The sample includes around 42,000 clones, about 91% of them seen just once. This specimen was CD4+ T cells from peripheral blood mononuclear cells, taken in the third trimester of pregnancy. The receptors come from a female donor with multiple sclerosis, enrolled in a pregnancy study. CDR3s include the opening cysteine and the closing phenylalanine or tryptophan. A D gene is named only where the DNA matches it firmly. Part of the rows lack a size; the others show once, few, many or a class for expanded clones.

d_call	clone_size	v_call	j_call	cdr3_aa	cdr3_nt
TRBD2	.	TRBV10-2	TRBJ2-7	CASSPLAGGSYEQYF	TGCGCCAGCAGTCCGCTAGCGGGGGGCTCCTACGAGCAGTACTTC
TRBD1	.	TRBV10-3	TRBJ1-1	CAISYDRGNTEAFF	TGTGCCATCAGCTACGACAGGGGAAACACTGAAGCTTTCTTT
.	.	TRBV5-6	TRBJ2-1	CASGLGRAFEQFF	TGTGCCAGCGGGTTGGGCAGGGCATTCGAGCAGTTCTTC
.	few	TRBV19	TRBJ2-7	CASSMTGSYEQYF	TGTGCCAGTAGTATGACCGGGAGCTACGAGCAGTACTTC
.	once	TRBV6-5	TRBJ1-5	CASSLRVRSANQPQHF	TGTGCCAGCAGTTTACGAGTAAGGAGCGCGAACCAGCCCCAGCATTTT
.	.	TRBV7-9	TRBJ1-2	CASSLASIIQGHGYTF	TGTGCCAGCAGCTTAGCTTCAATTATCCAGGGGCATGGCTACACCTTC
TRBD1	.	TRBV19	TRBJ1-1	CASSGNRGLGGHVSFF	TGTGCCAGTAGTGGTAACAGGGGGCTCGGTGGACATGTTTCTTTCTTT
TRBD2	.	TRBV5-1	TRBJ2-5	CASSLVPSGSLETQYF	TGCGCCAGCAGCTTGGTCCCTAGCGGGAGTTTAGAGACCCAGTACTTC
.	.	TRBV7-8	TRBJ1-5	CASSLREDSNQPQHF	TGTGCCAGCAGCCTGAGGGAGGATAGCAATCAGCCCCAGCATTTT
TRBD2	.	TRBV28	TRBJ2-7	CASSSGSKWYEQYF	TGTGCCAGCAGTAGCGGGAGTAAATGGTACGAGCAGTACTTC
.	.	TRBV11-3	TRBJ2-7	CASSLGDIAYEQYF	TGTGCCAGCAGCTTAGGGGACATAGCCTACGAGCAGTACTTC
.	.	TRBV5-6	TRBJ2-6	CASSLEFRSGANVLTF	TGTGCCAGCAGCTTGGAGTTTAGATCTGGGGCCAACGTCCTGACTTTC
TRBD2	.	TRBV6-1	TRBJ2-1	CASDSGLAGEDEQFF	TGTGCCAGCGACTCCGGACTAGCGGGAGAGGATGAGCAGTTCTTC
.	.	TRBV11-2	TRBJ2-5	CASSSTTKGETQYF	TGTGCCAGCAGCTCTACGACTAAAGGAGAGACCCAGTACTTC
.	.	TRBV5-1	TRBJ2-7	CASSLSGGNHEQYF	TGCGCCAGCAGCCTGTCTGGGGGGAACCACGAGCAGTACTTC
.	.	TRBV5-5	TRBJ1-3	CASSLAGPGNTIYF	TGTGCCAGCAGCTTGGCAGGGCCTGGAAACACCATATATTTT
TRBD2	.	TRBV6-1	TRBJ2-3	CASSEKLAGVRDTQYF	TGTGCCAGCAGTGAAAAACTAGCGGGAGTAAGAGATACGCAGTATTTT
TRBD1	.	TRBV5-1	TRBJ1-1	CASSLPTTGDGEAFF	TGCGCCAGCAGCTTGCCTACTACAGGGGACGGTGAAGCTTTCTTT
.	.	TRBV30	TRBJ1-5	CAWSVTGGNQPQHF	TGTGCCTGGAGTGTCACCGGAGGTAATCAGCCCCAGCATTTT
.	.	TRBV5-1	TRBJ2-6	CASSFTTTAAGANVLTF	TGCGCCAGCAGCTTTACTACCACAGCGGCTGGGGCCAACGTCCTGACTTTC
TRBD2	few	TRBV6-6	TRBJ2-3	CASSLTSGGTDTQYF	TGTGCCAGCAGCCTGACTAGCGGGGGAACAGATACGCAGTATTTT
TRBD1	.	TRBV27	TRBJ1-2	CASSSRQGGFYGYTF	TGTGCCAGCAGTTCCCGACAGGGGGGGTTTTATGGCTACACCTTC
TRBD2	.	TRBV19	TRBJ2-3	CASSSYPGGGRSTDTQYF	TGTGCCAGTAGTAGCTACCCCGGGGGCGGGAGGAGCACAGATACGCAGTATTTT
TRBD1	.	TRBV11-3	TRBJ2-1	CASSLIGQVAYNEQFF	TGTGCCAGCAGCTTAATAGGACAGGTGGCCTACAATGAGCAGTTCTTC
.	.	TRBV25-1	TRBJ1-6	CASSPAGDRNSPLHF	TGTGCCAGCAGTCCCGCGGGCGATAGAAATTCACCCCTCCACTTT
TRBD1	.	TRBV23-1	TRBJ1-5	CASSQSTPGYRGHLNQPQHF	TGCGCCAGCAGTCAATCCACCCCAGGCTACAGGGGGCACTTAAATCAGCCCCAGCATTTT
.	.	TRBV6-5	TRBJ2-5	CASSYNPSSQETQYF	TGTGCCAGCAGTTACAATCCTAGCAGCCAAGAGACCCAGTACTTC
TRBD1	.	TRBV7-3	TRBJ1-2	CASSPGTGGAYGYTF	TGTGCCAGCAGCCCCGGGACAGGGGGGGCTTATGGCTACACCTTC
TRBD1	.	TRBV4-3	TRBJ1-4	CASSPQGADNEKLFF	TGCGCCAGCAGCCCCCAGGGGGCGGACAATGAAAAACTGTTTTTT
TRBD1	.	TRBV5-1	TRBJ2-5	CASSSRDRETQYF	TGCGCCAGCAGCTCCCGGGACAGGGAGACCCAGTACTTC
.	.	TRBV6-6	TRBJ1-5	CASSYSSGRGQPQHF	TGTGCCAGCAGTTACTCATCCGGGAGAGGCCAGCCCCAGCATTTT
TRBD1	.	TRBV5-1	TRBJ1-5	CASSATGDQPQHF	TGCGCCAGCAGCGCTACAGGGGATCAGCCCCAGCATTTT
TRBD2	.	TRBV5-4	TRBJ2-3	CASSPGTSGSQNQYF	TGTGCCAGCAGCCCCGGGACTAGCGGATCACAGAACCAGTATTTT
.	.	TRBV5-4	TRBJ2-6	CASSPQKSAPGANVLTF	TGTGCCAGCAGCCCCCAGAAAAGCGCCCCTGGGGCCAACGTCCTGACTTTC
TRBD1	.	TRBV7-9	TRBJ1-5	CASSPILQGANQPQHF	TGTGCCAGCAGCCCTATTTTACAGGGGGCGAATCAGCCCCAGCATTTT
.	few	TRBV11-2	TRBJ2-1	CASSLVEGNEQFF	TGTGCCAGCAGCTTAGTCGAGGGTAATGAGCAGTTCTTC
.	once	TRBV7-2	TRBJ2-1	CASSLEGGSSYNEQFF	TGTGCCAGCAGCTTAGAGGGGGGGAGTTCCTACAATGAGCAGTTCTTC
.	.	TRBV11-2	TRBJ2-1	CASSLDRRGPEQFF	TGTGCCAGCAGCTTAGATCGGAGAGGGCCCGAGCAGTTCTTC
TRBD1	.	TRBV4-2	TRBJ2-4	CASRNDRGQNIQYF	TGTGCCAGCAGAAACGACAGGGGGCAAAACATTCAGTACTTC
TRBD2	.	TRBV7-2	TRBJ2-7	CASSLGTSPLEQYF	TGTGCCAGCAGCCTCGGGACTAGCCCCCTCGAGCAGTACTTC
.	.	TRBV10-3	TRBJ1-2	CAISESGADPPGYTF	TGTGCCATCAGTGAGTCAGGGGCGGACCCACCTGGCTACACCTTC
.	.	TRBV6-4	TRBJ1-2	CASNPAPELSYGYTF	TGTGCCAGCAACCCAGCTCCGGAGCTCTCTTATGGCTACACCTTC
TRBD1	.	TRBV4-3	TRBJ1-2	CASSQGQGVGYTF	TGCGCCAGCAGCCAGGGACAGGGGGTTGGCTACACCTTC
TRBD1	.	TRBV7-9	TRBJ2-7	CASSTGQVRPYEQYF	TGTGCCAGCAGCACCGGACAGGTTCGACCCTACGAGCAGTACTTC
TRBD2	.	TRBV6-5	TRBJ2-1	CASTRVAGGPGEQFF	TGTGCCAGCACCCGGGTAGCGGGAGGGCCGGGGGAGCAGTTCTTC
TRBD1	.	TRBV6-4	TRBJ2-1	CATPDREVIEFYNEQFF	TGTGCCACCCCGGACAGGGAGGTAATAGAGTTCTACAATGAGCAGTTCTTC
.	.	TRBV30	TRBJ1-2	CAWAGTSVYGYTF	TGTGCCTGGGCCGGGACATCCGTATATGGCTACACCTTC
TRBD1	.	TRBV18	TRBJ2-7	CASSLQRAGGDEQYF	TGTGCCAGCTCACTTCAAAGGGCAGGGGGCGACGAGCAGTACTTC
TRBD1	.	TRBV19	TRBJ1-4	CASSMGQPAGEKLFF	TGTGCCAGTAGTATGGGACAGCCCGCCGGTGAAAAACTGTTTTTT
TRBD2	.	TRBV14	TRBJ2-2	CASSLAGGLGELFF	TGTGCCAGCAGCTTAGCGGGAGGATTGGGGGAGCTGTTTTTT
TRBD2	.	TRBV19	TRBJ2-1	CASSMASGGNYNEQFF	TGTGCCAGTAGTATGGCTAGCGGGGGGAACTACAATGAGCAGTTCTTC